This T cell receptor (beta chain) stems from a study of blood T cell repertoires in COVID-19. Study overall: Researchers got acute and convalescent COVID-19 samples from the United States, Italy and Spain. In each case, the material was cDNA or gDNA derived from T cells, B-cell-depleted T cells, or PBMCs.

TCRdb's copy holds only in-frame clones and misses some; the assay was immunoSEQ multiplex PCR. The sample holds approximately 170,000 clones, over 75% seen once. The CDR3 spans 16 residues. Germline CDR1 reads KGHSH; CDR2 reads LQKENI. V was cut by 2 bases and J by 3 bases, with 14 bases left in between. The rearrangement joins TRBV18 to TRBJ1-5; no clear D gene. The specimen was peripheral blood. This clonotype was obtained from a man between 70 and 80 years old who had recovered from COVID-19. In DNA form, the CDR3 reads TGTGCCAGCTCACCAAGTACCCAGGCTCACAATCAGCCCCAGCATTTT. This sequence encodes CASSPSTQAHNQPQHF.